Each of the 8 T cell receptor beta chains below was sequenced from the same sample in a study of beta chain features in type 1 diabetes. The study's findings and limits: Across all four CD4+ subsets, people with type 1 diabetes showed modestly shorter TCRB CDR3s.

No antigen is known for these receptors. The sequenced template was cDNA made from the entire isolated RNA. Assay used: immunoSEQ multiplex PCR; TCRdb lists only in-frame clones, some missing. This table has 300,000 or so clones, approximately 10% appearing once. Sequences were obtained from central memory CD4+ T cells from blood. These receptors were obtained from a man younger than 45 with type 1 diabetes.

The rearrangement uses TRBV5-4 and TRBJ1-2; D gene unclear. V lost 0 bases to trimming and J lost 8 bases, with 14 bases between them. CDR1 and CDR2 (germline): SGHNT, YYREEE (reference sequence). This CDR3 region has 14 residues. CDR3 coding DNA: TGTGCCAGCAGCTTGGATGGCCATCCCCAAGGCTACACCTTC. This encodes CASSLDGHPQGYTF. Combining the CDR3 with reference TRBV5-4 and TRBJ1-2 gives the whole variable domain ETGVTQSPTHLIKTRGQQVTLRCSSQSGHNTVSWYQQALGQGPQFIFQYYREEENGRGNFPPRFSGLQFPNYSSELNVNALELDDSALYLCASSLDGHPQGYTFGSGTRLTVV.

The chain employs TRBV7-2 and TRBJ1-5; maybe TRBD1 (6 bases). This CDR3 comprises 15 residues. Germline values: CDR1 SGHTA, CDR2 FQGNSA. Trimming left V 4 bases short and J 3 bases short, with 13 bases between. CDR3 loop: CASSYATGINQPQHF. The CDR3 DNA reads TGTGCCAGCAGCTATGCTACAGGGATCAATCAGCCCCAGCATTTT. The complete variable domain, with remaining parts taken from reference TRBV7-2 and TRBJ1-5, reads GAGVSQSPSNKVTEKGKDVELRCDPISGHTALYWYRQSLGQGLEFLIYFQGNSAPDKSGLPSDRFSAERTGGSVSTLTIQRTQQEDSAVYLCASSYATGINQPQHFGDGTRLSIL.

The sample holds a few counts of this clone. The genes are TRBV30 and TRBJ1-6, with a weak D call TRBD1 (5 bases). Germline V gene data show CDR1 as GTSNPN and CDR2 as SVGIG (reference sequence). The CDR3 has 14 residues. V lost 0 bases to trimming and J lost 5 bases, with 8 bases between them. The CDR3 reads CAWSVMTDNSPLHF. CDR3 nucleotides: TGTGCCTGGAGTGTAATGACAGATAATTCACCCCTCCACTTT.

There are a few counts of this clone. This rearrangement joins TRBV6-5 to TRBJ2-5, with D perhaps matching TRBD1 or TRBD2 (5 bases each). The CDR3 sequence is 13 residues long. CDR1 and CDR2 (germline): MNHEY, SVGAGI. V dropped 3 bases and J dropped 5 bases, with 10 bases sitting between them. The CDR3 DNA is TGTGCCAGCAGTTATGGGGGTATGGAGACCCAGTACTTC. Translation gives CASSYGGMETQYF.

This clone has more than one count but fewer than ten. The rearrangement links TRBV4-3 to TRBJ1-2; TRBD1 is a possible D gene (5 bases). Germline V gene lookup returns CDR1 LGHNA and CDR2 YSLEER. The V and J ends lost 0 bases and 3 bases respectively, with 11 bases between them. The CDR3 extends over 15 amino acids. The CDR3 DNA reads TGCGCCAGCAGCCAAGATCGGAGGGACCACTATGGCTACACCTTC. Encoded protein: CASSQDRRDHYGYTF.

This clone was seen only a few times. The chain couples TRBV30 to TRBJ1-1; D is unresolved. The V end was cut by 4 bases, the J end by 1 base, with 16 bases between. Germline V gives CDR1 GTSNPN, CDR2 SVGIG (reference sequence). The CDR3 contains 15 residues. CDR3 bases: TGTGCCTGGAAGAAAGAAGGAACAGAGAACACTGAAGCTTTCTTT. Amino acid sequence: CAWKKEGTENTEAFF.

The chain carries TRBV29-1 and TRBJ2-7; TRBD2 is a possible D gene (5 bases). V lost 4 bases, J lost 3 bases, and 10 bases lay in between. Germline V gene data show CDR1 as SQVTM and CDR2 as ANQGSEA. This CDR3 comprises 12 residues. CDR3: CSVGEPLYEQYF. The CDR3 DNA reads TGCAGCGTTGGGGAGCCCCTCTACGAGCAGTACTTC.

The chain recombines TRBV18 with TRBJ1-2; TRBD1 agrees at 9 bases. The germline gives CDR1 KGHSH, CDR2 LQKENI. The CDR3 sequence is 14 residues long. V lost 0 bases and J lost 5; bases outside the gene matches: 1. The CDR3 coding sequence is TGTGCCAGCTCACCACCCGGGACAGGGTATGGCTACACCTTC. Protein product: CASSPPGTGYGYTF.